These 6 T cell receptor beta chains originate from one sample sequenced in a study of blood T cell repertoires in COVID-19. TCRdb keeps only in-frame clones here, not all; method: immunoSEQ multiplex PCR. In the table there are roughly 180,000 clones, around 94% of which are singletons. What was sequenced was peripheral blood. Every receptor here comes from a young man with COVID-19, enrolled during active disease.

V is TRBV13 and J is TRBJ1-2; D is ambiguous. This CDR3 is built from 17 residues. V was trimmed by 5 bases and J by 0 bases, leaving 19 bases between them. The germline V gene has CDR1 PRHDT and CDR2 FYEKMQ (reference sequence). As DNA, the CDR3 is TGTGCCAGCAGCCCCCCGACGAGGGTTGTGGCTAACTATGGCTACACCTTC. This gives the protein CASSPPTRVVANYGYTF.

The V gene is TRBV5-1, the J gene TRBJ2-1; tentatively, D is TRBD1 (5 bases). CDR1 is SGHRS and CDR2 is YFSETQ in the germline V gene. CDR3 size: 15 residues. V lost 1 base, J lost 6 bases, and 14 bases lay in between. The CDR3 reads CASSLIGANSNEQFF. CDR3 DNA: TGCGCCAGCAGCTTGATAGGGGCGAATAGCAATGAGCAGTTCTTC.

The chain uses TRBV6-5 and TRBJ2-1; TRBD1 agrees at 11 bases. The CDR3 contains 13 residues. Trimming removed 6 bases from V and 9 bases from J; junction bases left unmatched: 4. Germline assignment: CDR1 MNHEY and CDR2 SVGAGI. The CDR3 protein is CASRPGTGGEQFF. CDR3 DNA: TGTGCCAGCAGACCCGGGACAGGGGGTGAGCAGTTCTTC.

This clone has a handful of counts. The chain uses TRBV4-1 and TRBJ1-2, with 8 bases aligning to TRBD1. With 5 bases clipped from V and 4 bases from J, the junction kept 9 bases outside the gene matches. The CDR3 has 15 amino acids. Germline V CDR1 and CDR2: MGHRA, YSYEKL. The CDR3 spells CASSSGQGRAYGYTF. CDR3 DNA: TGCGCCAGCAGCTCCGGACAGGGAAGAGCCTATGGCTACACCTTC.

This chain joins TRBV5-1 and TRBJ1-2; the D gene is possibly TRBD1 (6 bases). The V end lost 5 bases, the J end lost 1 base, and 9 bases lay between the germline ends. This CDR3 has 13 residues. Germline CDR1 SGHRS, CDR2 YFSETQ. The CDR3 spells CASRTDSNYGYTF. The CDR3 bases are TGCGCCAGCAGGACGGACAGTAACTATGGCTACACCTTC.

This rearrangement joins TRBV9 to TRBJ1-6; D gene ambiguous. Trimming shortened V by 2 bases and J by 0 bases, and 9 bases separated the two germline ends. Germline assignment: CDR1 SGDLS and CDR2 YYNGEE. The length of the CDR3 is 16 residues. In DNA form, the CDR3 reads TGTGCCAGCAGCGTTGGAGCAAGCTCCTATAATTCACCCCTCCACTTT. Protein sequence: CASSVGASSYNSPLHF.